Listed below are T cell receptor beta chains from one sample, sequenced in a study of cytomegalovirus exposure and HLA in healthy donors. This table comes from immunoSEQ multiplex PCR, and its TCRdb copy is limited to in-frame clones, with some not included. The sample yields approximately 150,000 clones, approximately 79% seen once. The sequenced material came from PBMCs. These receptors all stem from a man aged 40-49 years in good health and CMV-seropositive. The CDR3 runs from the conserved cysteine through the conserved F or W. Each record gives: J gene, V gene, CDR3 protein.

TRBJ2-7,TRBV6-1,CASSESTGAPYEQYF
TRBJ2-7,TRBV11-1,CASSLKADPSYEQYF
TRBJ1-2,TRBV27,CASSFSDRLGYTF
TRBJ2-7,TRBV6-1,CASSEAGQLSYEQYF
TRBJ2-1,TRBV5-1,CASSLVLAGRVEQFF
TRBJ2-1,TRBV6-5,CASSYSAGGSTNEQFF
TRBJ2-7,TRBV25-1,CASSELERGNEQYF
TRBJ2-5,TRBV14,CASSPLGGPGGETQYF
TRBJ1-2,TRBV7-9,CASSLGEGGYTF
TRBJ1-5,TRBV18,CASSTMGQGNQPQHF
TRBJ2-5,TRBV6-1,CASSERASGMQETQYF
TRBJ1-6,TRBV9,CASSAQPTPSPLHF
TRBJ2-1,TRBV5-1,CASSKGLAGASNEQFF
TRBJ1-6,TRBV5-1,CASSLAGNSPLHF
TRBJ1-2,TRBV6-5,CASSHQGINYGYTF
TRBJ1-1,TRBV4-1,CASSQERTANTEAFF
TRBJ2-1,TRBV4-2,CASSSYGGGAGVLSYNEQFF
NA,TRBV5-4,CASSLYSLAGGEQYF
TRBJ2-7,TRBV28,CASSILGLAYEQYF
TRBJ2-2,TRBV9,CASSVGTGGPGELFF
TRBJ2-7,TRBV28,CASSLSTSYEQYF
TRBJ2-7,TRBV5-1,CASSLHLQGENYEQYF
TRBJ1-2,TRBV7-9,CASSSLRTVNYGYTF
TRBJ2-1,TRBV6-5,CASSEQGGSYNEQFF
TRBJ2-7,TRBV2,CASSESPVLAYEQYF
TRBJ2-2,TRBV5-4,CASRMGLAAFTGELFF
TRBJ1-2,TRBV7-9,CASSQGAGGNYGYTF
TRBJ2-5,TRBV20-1,CSGQGAETQYF
TRBJ2-7,TRBV7-2,CASSLGLEVYEQYF
TRBJ2-7,TRBV10-1,CASIPRAGRSYEQYF
TRBJ2-1,TRBV7-9,CASSLEVIAGEGEQFF
TRBJ1-5,TRBV5-7,CASSLTKQQGVHSNQPQHF
TRBJ2-2,TRBV5-1,CASSSHRGTNTGELFF